This is a list of T cell receptor beta chains from one sample in a study of breast tumors, draining lymph nodes, adjacent tissues. TCRdb re-called the multiplex PCR reads through MiXCR, storing one row per CDR3 protein. The sample has about 22,000 distinct CDR3 sequences, about 64% seen once. The sample comprised tumor-adjacent breast tissue. These receptors were collected from a female donor with breast cancer. Some clones in this sample may be carry-over from other donors' samples. CDR3s leave out the opening cysteine and the closing phenylalanine or tryptophan.

V: TRBV20-1
CDR3: SARGQTLTDTQY

V: TRBV11-2
CDR3: ASSHPNNEQF

V: TRBV20-1
CDR3: SARGTSGITSEQF

V: TRBV6-5
CDR3: ASSSIRTGDNTQY

V: TRBV18
CDR3: ASSTGGAGGYT

V: TRBV7-8
CDR3: ASSPSSLYGYT

V: TRBV19
CDR3: ASSIRSLLNEKLF

V: TRBV5-4
CDR3: ASSLMGQGNTGELF

V: TRBV12-3/TRBV12-4
CDR3: ASSLGRGDSYEQY

V: TRBV24-1
CDR3: ATSSPSGDLDTQY

V: TRBV5-1
CDR3: ASSLAGYHEQY

V: TRBV2
CDR3: ASRRGYEQY

V: TRBV5-5
CDR3: ASSLGKGQAYEQY

V: TRBV10-3
CDR3: AISASGGADTQY

V: TRBV20-1
CDR3: SARGDRGQGYEQY

V: TRBV18
CDR3: ASSPPGPSSYNEQF

V: TRBV2
CDR3: ASRDNYGYT

V: TRBV4-2
CDR3: ASSQGGTSGADTQY

V: TRBV2
CDR3: ASRKGQASSGNTIY

V: TRBV6-1
CDR3: ASSERRTSEAF

V: TRBV29-1
CDR3: SVEAQLNTEAF

V: TRBV27
CDR3: ASSHIAADTQY

V: TRBV5-1
CDR3: ASSLEASGGTDTQY

V: TRBV2
CDR3: ASTRNWDRALGTEAF

V: TRBV4-2
CDR3: ASSQARGLAGVDPTDTQY

V: TRBV9
CDR3: ASSVEAGDTDTQY

V: TRBV7-9
CDR3: ASSYPHGSTPLGNEQF

V: TRBV25-1
CDR3: ASRDTQY

V: TRBV24-1
CDR3: ATSGPGGTDTQY

V: TRBV30
CDR3: AWSQGAYGYT

V: TRBV27
CDR3: ASRGLAGLTSTDTQY

V: TRBV18
CDR3: ASSQGGQGNEKLF

V: TRBV6-6
CDR3: ASSSAPLDTQY

V: TRBV7-2
CDR3: ASRPGLAGLRVGNEQF

V: TRBV30
CDR3: AWSVNTGTEQY

V: TRBV20-1
CDR3: SRLSSNYGYT

V: TRBV24-1
CDR3: ATTPRGSHEQY

V: TRBV2
CDR3: ASSPEVDEKLF

V: TRBV20-1
CDR3: SAQGDRGGEKLF

V: TRBV15
CDR3: ATSRAGTGANVLT

V: TRBV6-6
CDR3: ASSYDHNSPLH

V: TRBV29-1
CDR3: SVAGGLNYGYT

V: TRBV10-3
CDR3: AISESMAGAFNEQF

V: TRBV20-1
CDR3: SARQDRTTYEQY

V: TRBV5-1
CDR3: ASSLDGQSARGGYT

V: TRBV6-4
CDR3: ASSDRDRAGGYT

V: TRBV2
CDR3: ASNLQAGVNSPLH

V: TRBV4-3
CDR3: ASSQGSVEGYEQY

V: TRBV12-5
CDR3: ASGPRQGGYT

V: TRBV6-5
CDR3: ASSHSGTSGSPYNEQF

V: TRBV20-1
CDR3: SAREGGVGEQY

V: TRBV7-9
CDR3: ASTWDTRSGNTIY

V: TRBV12-3/TRBV12-4
CDR3: ASSSQGGTGGPYEQY